The sequence of this T cell receptor beta chain was determined in a study of identical twins. On this clonotype itself: As yet, its antigen is unknown.

TCRdb fed the 5' RACE reads into MiXCR, producing one record per CDR3 protein. The repertoire holds under 1 million distinct CDR3 sequences, around an eighth seen once, with about 1.5% in the top ten. The CDR3 contains 14 residues. Trimming took 1 base from V and 1 from J, leaving 8 bases between them. Germline CDR1 SNHLY, CDR2 FYNNEI. General study results and limits: Cord blood beta clonotypes that were abundant carried fewer insertions, and memory repertoires showed no such trend.

Separately, the same data were catalogued under a study of yellow fever vaccine responses in identical twins.

The receptor's source is a woman aged 18-29 years in good health. The genes are TRBV2 and TRBJ2-7; unclear D gene. The sequencing sample was made of PBMCs. The CDR3 DNA is TGTGCCAGCAGTGAAGACCTAGTTTCCTACGAGCAGTACTTC. Translation: CASSEDLVSYEQYF.